The rows below give T cell receptor beta chains drawn from one sample of a study of shared clonotypes between healthy human individuals. The table came from immunoSEQ multiplex PCR; TCRdb's copy has only in-frame clones and leaves some out. The table lists about 960,000 clones, more than 75% of them singletons. Sequences were obtained from memory CD4+ T cells sorted from blood. Source of these receptors: a man aged 18 to 35 in good health. Both conserved end residues are part of each CDR3. D genes are given only for firm matches. Only part of the rows carry a size: once, few, many, or a class if the clone is expanded.

v_gene	abundance	j_gene	d_gene	CDR3aa	CDR3nt
TRBV5-3	.	TRBJ2-1	.	CARTNVGGCPVNEQFF	TGTGCCAGAACCAACGTTGGAGGGTGCCCCGTCAATGAGCAGTTCTTC
TRBV28	few	TRBJ2-2	TRBD1	CASRTGFNTGELFF	TGTGCCAGCCGGACAGGGTTTAACACCGGGGAGCTGTTTTTT
TRBV5-5	.	TRBJ2-7	.	CASSWGHGSSYEQYF	TGTGCCAGCAGCTGGGGACATGGGAGCTCCTACGAGCAGTACTTC
TRBV9	.	TRBJ1-3	TRBD1	CASSVDPGGFAGNTIYF	TGTGCCAGCAGCGTCGACCCAGGGGGCTTTGCTGGAAACACCATATATTTT
TRBV12-5	.	TRBJ2-7	TRBD1	CASGNRQGAVEQYF	TGTGCTAGTGGCAATCGACAGGGGGCAGTCGAGCAGTACTTC
TRBV15	.	TRBJ1-1	TRBD1	CATSRDRGRSEAFF	TGTGCCACCAGCAGGGACAGGGGCCGGTCTGAAGCTTTCTTT
TRBV30	once	TRBJ1-5	TRBD1	CAWSVRDRGRLGNQPQHF	TGTGCCTGGAGTGTACGGGACAGGGGGCGGTTGGGCAATCAGCCCCAGCATTTT
TRBV5-1	.	TRBJ2-7	.	CASTPVIGGPYEQYF	TGCGCCAGCACGCCGGTTATCGGGGGGCCCTACGAGCAGTACTTC
TRBV7-9	many	TRBJ1-1	.	CASSLTAILNTEAFF	TGTGCCAGCAGCTTAACAGCAATACTGAACACTGAAGCTTTCTTT
TRBV11-2	once	TRBJ2-7	.	CASSLDRTRSYEQYF	TGTGCCAGCAGCTTAGATCGGACTCGTTCCTACGAGCAGTACTTC
TRBV19	.	TRBJ1-2	TRBD1	CASQTGGRGYGYTF	TGTGCCAGTCAGACAGGGGGCCGGGGCTATGGCTACACCTTC
TRBV5-1	.	TRBJ2-5	.	CASSLSYSTPQTQYF	TGCGCCAGCAGCCTCTCCTACAGCACCCCCCAGACCCAGTACTTC
TRBV28	.	TRBJ2-7	TRBD1	CASSPPPRTGKSYEQYF	TGTGCCAGCAGTCCCCCCCCTCGGACAGGGAAGTCCTACGAGCAGTACTTC
TRBV2	.	TRBJ2-7	TRBD2	CASIQMGRTSGRASEQYF	TGTGCCAGCATCCAGATGGGGAGGACTAGCGGGAGGGCGAGCGAGCAGTACTTC
TRBV7-2	.	TRBJ2-7	TRBD2	CASSLGGRGSYEQYF	TGTGCCAGCAGCTTAGGAGGGCGGGGGTCCTACGAGCAGTACTTC
TRBV15	.	TRBJ1-6	.	CATSSESGYHSPLHF	TGTGCCACCAGCAGCGAATCAGGGTATCATTCACCCCTCCACTTT
TRBV6-5	.	TRBJ1-2	TRBD1	CATSMMTGRDGYTF	TGTGCCACATCCATGATGACAGGGAGGGATGGCTACACCTTC
TRBV7-8	.	TRBJ1-2	.	CASSPMGTTDNYGYTF	TGTGCCAGCAGTCCAATGGGGACAACGGATAACTATGGCTACACCTTC
TRBV18	.	TRBJ2-6	.	CASSRADTGANVLTF	TGTGCCAGCTCACGGGCCGATACTGGGGCCAACGTCCTGACTTTC
TRBV27	.	TRBJ1-5	.	CASSLMGGQPQHF	TGTGCCAGCAGTTTGATGGGGGGGCAGCCCCAGCATTTT
TRBV7-9	.	TRBJ2-2	.	CASSLRGENTGELFF	TGTGCCAGCAGCTTACGCGGGGAGAACACCGGGGAGCTGTTTTTT
TRBV6-1	.	TRBJ1-5	.	CASSPLNQPQHF	TGTGCCAGCAGTCCCCTTAATCAGCCCCAGCATTTT
TRBV2	.	TRBJ2-7	TRBD1	CASSDGTGSYEQYF	TGTGCCAGCAGTGACGGGACAGGGTCCTACGAGCAGTACTTC
TRBV6-1	few	TRBJ1-1	.	CASIWSILGEAFF	TGTGCCAGCATTTGGAGCATTCTAGGTGAAGCTTTCTTT
TRBV25-1	.	TRBJ2-1	.	CASSPPWGLGGEQFF	TGTGCCAGCAGTCCCCCATGGGGGTTGGGGGGTGAGCAGTTCTTC
TRBV9	.	TRBJ2-2	TRBD2	CASSVDASGSRSGELFF	TGTGCCAGCAGCGTAGACGCTAGCGGGAGTAGGTCCGGGGAGCTGTTTTTT
TRBV12-5	.	TRBJ2-3	TRBD1	CASGFEGTGPYF	TGTGCTAGTGGTTTTGAGGGGACAGGTCCGTATTTT
TRBV18	.	TRBJ2-7	TRBD2	CASSPPGLGGREQYF	TGTGCCAGCTCACCACCGGGACTAGGGGGACGGGAGCAGTACTTC
TRBV25-1	.	TRBJ1-6	TRBD1	CASSTPGTGGSVLHF	TGTGCCAGCAGTACCCCTGGGACAGGGGGTTCGGTCCTCCACTTT
TRBV2	few	TRBJ1-4	TRBD1	CASTPRDSINEKLFF	TGTGCCAGCACACCCCGGGACAGCATTAATGAAAAACTGTTTTTT
TRBV7-2	many	TRBJ2-5	.	CASSLSRHQETQYF	TGTGCCAGCAGCTTATCCCGTCACCAAGAGACCCAGTACTTC
TRBV7-2	.	TRBJ2-5	TRBD1	CASSVQGALYETQYF	TGTGCCAGCAGCGTCCAGGGGGCGCTTTACGAGACCCAGTACTTC
TRBV19	.	TRBJ1-6	TRBD1	CASSYDRGSPLHF	TGTGCCAGTAGTTATGACAGGGGTTCACCCCTCCACTTT
TRBV27	.	TRBJ1-2	TRBD1	CASSIGQGARLAGYTF	TGTGCCAGCAGTATCGGACAGGGGGCCCGCCTAGCTGGCTACACCTTC
TRBV30	few	TRBJ2-2	.	CAWSVQRVGELFF	TGTGCCTGGAGTGTACAACGTGTCGGGGAGCTGTTTTTT
TRBV11-2	.	TRBJ2-3	.	CASSFGGGRTDTQYF	TGTGCCAGCAGCTTCGGAGGGGGCCGCACAGATACGCAGTATTTT
TRBV4-2	.	TRBJ2-1	TRBD1	CASSQRQGDEQFF	TGTGCCAGCAGCCAACGACAGGGCGATGAGCAGTTCTTC
TRBV18	.	TRBJ2-5	TRBD2	CASSPALAGGPAQETQYF	TGTGCCAGCTCACCAGCGCTAGCGGGAGGGCCGGCCCAAGAGACCCAGTACTTC
TRBV11-2	.	TRBJ2-1	.	CASSNLGAVSSNEQFF	TGTGCCAGCAGCAACTTAGGCGCAGTCTCCTCCAATGAGCAGTTCTTC
TRBV7-2	.	TRBJ1-5	.	CASSWGMEGAQPQHF	TGTGCCAGCAGCTGGGGAATGGAAGGGGCCCAGCCCCAGCATTTT
TRBV5-1	.	TRBJ2-1	TRBD2	CASSLQLKAGDEQFF	TGCGCCAGCAGCTTGCAATTGAAGGCGGGAGATGAGCAGTTCTTC
TRBV19	once	TRBJ2-7	TRBD1	CASSIRTGYEQYF	TGTGCCAGTAGTATAAGGACAGGGTACGAGCAGTACTTC
TRBV10-3	.	TRBJ2-2	TRBD1	CAISAGTGSTGELFF	TGTGCCATCAGTGCCGGGACAGGGTCCACCGGGGAGCTGTTTTTT
TRBV6-5	.	TRBJ2-3	.	CATRAGGNTDTQYF	TGTGCCACCCGGGCCGGGGGAAACACAGATACGCAGTATTTT
TRBV18	once	TRBJ1-5	.	CASSGASNQPQHF	TGTGCCAGCTCAGGGGCGAGCAATCAGCCCCAGCATTTT
TRBV28	.	TRBJ1-4	TRBD1	CASSLPGQGGEKLFF	TGTGCCAGCAGTCTTCCGGGACAGGGTGGAGAAAAACTGTTTTTT
TRBV5-4	few	TRBJ1-2	.	CASSHGLGYTF	TGTGCCAGCAGCCACGGTTTGGGCTACACCTTC
TRBV19	.	TRBJ2-3	.	CASSIRGFGEDTQYF	TGTGCCAGTAGTATAAGGGGATTCGGGGAAGATACGCAGTATTTT
TRBV7-9	.	TRBJ1-2	.	CASSSNVGGGFYGYTF	TGTGCCAGCAGCTCGAACGTGGGTGGAGGGTTCTATGGCTACACCTTC
TRBV7-9	.	TRBJ2-4	TRBD2	CASSQSSGGNIQYF	TGTGCCAGCAGCCAATCTAGCGGGGGAAACATTCAGTACTTC
TRBV9	.	TRBJ1-3	TRBD1	CASSFDRVGNTIYF	TGTGCCAGCAGCTTCGACAGGGTTGGAAACACCATATATTTT
TRBV7-3	.	TRBJ2-7	TRBD1	CASSPTGTKGEQYF	TGTGCCAGCAGCCCGACAGGGACAAAGGGCGAGCAGTACTTC
TRBV2	few	TRBJ2-5	TRBD1	CASSEGRQGKETQYF	TGTGCCAGCAGTGAAGGAAGACAGGGAAAGGAGACCCAGTACTTC
TRBV29-1	once	TRBJ2-1	TRBD2	CSCGGLANNEQFF	TGCAGCTGCGGGGGGCTAGCGAATAATGAGCAGTTCTTC
TRBV4-1	.	TRBJ2-1	TRBD2	CASSQDKASGDYNEQFF	TGCGCCAGCAGCCAAGATAAGGCTAGCGGGGACTACAATGAGCAGTTCTTC
TRBV6-1	.	TRBJ2-7	.	CASSEARGFRTEQYF	TGTGCCAGCAGTGAAGCACGCGGGTTTAGAACCGAGCAGTACTTC
TRBV13	.	TRBJ2-7	.	CASSLNQNYEQYF	TGTGCCAGCAGTTTAAATCAAAACTACGAGCAGTACTTC
TRBV6-1	.	TRBJ1-5	.	CASSEVLGTDQPQHF	TGTGCCAGCAGTGAAGTTCTGGGGACGGATCAGCCCCAGCATTTT
TRBV7-2	.	TRBJ2-3	.	CASSLAGSTDTQYF	TGTGCCAGCAGCTTAGCGGGATCCACAGATACGCAGTATTTT
TRBV7-3	.	TRBJ1-1	.	CASSLQAGTEAFF	TGTGCCAGCAGCTTACAAGCAGGGACTGAAGCTTTCTTT